These T cell receptor beta chains were read from a single sample in a study of blood T cell repertoires in COVID-19. TCRdb's table, derived via immunoSEQ multiplex PCR, lists solely in-frame clones and lacks some. The sample carries 150,000 to 160,000 clones, under 90% recorded once. The specimen was peripheral blood. Receptors originate from a man aged 60 to 75 with acute or convalescent COVID-19. Each CDR3 is given with its conserved first and last residue.

CDR3,V
CASSHYRGGWWDNEQFF,TRBV3-1/TRBV3-2
CATSRGGGLAGTEQYF,TRBV15
CSVEGGTNEQFF,TRBV29-1
CASGLVAGGDTQYF,TRBV12-5
CARSWGDAGKDEQFF,TRBV5-3
CASSLGSYYGYTF,TRBV6-5
CASSIGTGLAGTDTQYF,TRBV19
CASSGNYNEQFF,TRBV10-3
CASSESLRDQYF,TRBV2
CASRQGSNTGELFF,TRBV11-2
CASSYAGAGANVLTF,TRBV6-2/TRBV6-3